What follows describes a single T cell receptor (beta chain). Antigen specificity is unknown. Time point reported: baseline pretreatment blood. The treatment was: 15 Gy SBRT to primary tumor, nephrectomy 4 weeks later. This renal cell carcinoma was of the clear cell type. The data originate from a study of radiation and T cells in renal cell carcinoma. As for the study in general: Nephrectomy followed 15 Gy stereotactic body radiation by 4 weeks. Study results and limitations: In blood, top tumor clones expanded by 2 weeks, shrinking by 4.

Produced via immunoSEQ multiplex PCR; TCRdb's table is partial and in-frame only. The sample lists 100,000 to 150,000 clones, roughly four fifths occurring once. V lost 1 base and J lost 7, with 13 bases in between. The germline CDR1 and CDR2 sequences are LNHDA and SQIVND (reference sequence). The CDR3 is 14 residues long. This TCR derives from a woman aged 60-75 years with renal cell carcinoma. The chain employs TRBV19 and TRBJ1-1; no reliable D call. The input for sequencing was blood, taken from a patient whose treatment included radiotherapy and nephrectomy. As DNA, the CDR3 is TGTGCCAGTAGTATAGCGTTCGGGCTCGGTGAAGCTTTCTTT. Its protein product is CASSIAFGLGEAFF.